The subject of this entry is one TCR beta chain. This sample was included in a study of T-cell reconstitution after alpha-beta-depleted transplantation in children. Unique molecular identifiers were built into the TCRbeta library. TCRdb re-called the PCR reads with MiXCR, one entry per CDR3 protein. Of more than 450,000 distinct CDR3 sequences in the sample, approximately 16% are singletons; the top ten hold 3% to 3.5%. There are 13 residues in the CDR3. V lost 6 bases, J lost 0 bases, and 6 bases lay in between. The chain has TRBV12-3 or TRBV12-4 and TRBJ2-1; unclear D gene. The sample was PBMCs from the stem cell graft donor, taken from the stem cell graft. The receptor was derived from a human donor who donated a stem cell graft to a child with acute lymphoblastic leukemia. CDR3: CASRLSSYNEQFF. DNA for the CDR3: TGTGCCAGCAGACTAAGCTCCTACAATGAGCAGTTCTTC.